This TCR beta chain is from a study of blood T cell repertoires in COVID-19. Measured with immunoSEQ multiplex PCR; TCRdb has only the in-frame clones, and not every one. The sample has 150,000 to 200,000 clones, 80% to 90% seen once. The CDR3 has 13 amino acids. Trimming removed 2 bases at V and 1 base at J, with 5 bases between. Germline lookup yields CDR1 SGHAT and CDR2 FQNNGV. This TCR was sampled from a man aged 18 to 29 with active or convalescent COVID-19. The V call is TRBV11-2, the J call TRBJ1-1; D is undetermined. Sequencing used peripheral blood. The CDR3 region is CASSLQENTEAFF. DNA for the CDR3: TGTGCCAGCAGCTTACAGGAGAACACTGAAGCTTTCTTT. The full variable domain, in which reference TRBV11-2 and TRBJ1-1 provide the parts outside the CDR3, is EAGVAQSPRYKIIEKRQSVAFWCNPISGHATLYWYQQILGQGPKLLIQFQNNGVVDDSQLPKDRFSAERLKGVDSTLKIQPAKLEDSAVYLCASSLQENTEAFFGQGTRLTVV.